This T cell receptor beta chain is drawn from a study of T cell responses to AZD1222 COVID-19 vaccine. Per the germline V gene, CDR1 is SGHDT and CDR2 is YYEEEE. Unmatched junction bases numbered 10, after V lost 5 bases and J lost 5 bases. The CDR3 runs 17 residues. Measured with immunoSEQ multiplex PCR; TCRdb has only the in-frame clones, and not every one. Of some 64,000 clones listed, roughly 89% are singletons. The table lists this clone with a count of one. The antigen remains undetermined. Findings and limits, study-wide: Among vaccine-associated CD4 TCRs, coverage spanned spike, with dominance at 160-218 and 743-854.

V usage is TRBV5-6 and J usage is TRBJ2-2; 12 bases agree with TRBD2. The sequencing here drew on peripheral blood, taken on day 0 of AZD1222 vaccination. This clonotype was sampled from an adult in good health. The CDR3 loop reads CASRTGTSGRETGELFF. CDR3 sequence (DNA): TGTGCCAGCAGGACCGGGACTAGCGGGCGAGAGACCGGGGAGCTGTTTTTT.